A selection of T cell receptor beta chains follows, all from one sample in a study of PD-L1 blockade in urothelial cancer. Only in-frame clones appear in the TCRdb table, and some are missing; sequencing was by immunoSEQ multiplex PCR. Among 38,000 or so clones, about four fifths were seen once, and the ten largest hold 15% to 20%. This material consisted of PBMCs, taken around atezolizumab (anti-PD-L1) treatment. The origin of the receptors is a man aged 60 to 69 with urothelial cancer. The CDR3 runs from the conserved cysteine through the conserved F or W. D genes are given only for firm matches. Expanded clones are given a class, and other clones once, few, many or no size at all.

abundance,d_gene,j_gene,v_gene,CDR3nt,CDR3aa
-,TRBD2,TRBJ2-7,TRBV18,TGTGCCAGCGCCCGCGGGAGGGAGGGCGAGCAGTACTTC,CASARGREGEQYF
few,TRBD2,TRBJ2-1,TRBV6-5,TGTGCCAGTCGGACTAGCGGGAGTTGGGGTGAGCAGTTCTTC,CASRTSGSWGEQFF
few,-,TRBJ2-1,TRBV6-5,TGTGCCAGCAGACTATTCCAACATTCCTACAATGAGCAGTTCTTC,CASRLFQHSYNEQFF
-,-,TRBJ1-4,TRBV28,TGTGCCAGCAGTTTACGGCGGCAGACGGGGGAAAAACTGTTTTTT,CASSLRRQTGEKLFF
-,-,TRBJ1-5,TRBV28,TGTGCCAGCAGGAGGACCGGAGGTATGAATCAGCCCCAGCATTTT,CASRRTGGMNQPQHF
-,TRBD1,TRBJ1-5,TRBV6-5,TGTGCCAGCAAGGGACAGGTCAATCAGCCCCAGCATTTT,CASKGQVNQPQHF
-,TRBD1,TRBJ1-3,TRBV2,TGTGCCAGCAAGACGGACAGGGGGCTTGGAAACACCATATATTTT,CASKTDRGLGNTIYF
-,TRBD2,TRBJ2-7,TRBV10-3,TGTGCCATCAGTGACCCTCCGTCTAGCGGGAGGTACGAGCAGTACTTC,CAISDPPSSGRYEQYF
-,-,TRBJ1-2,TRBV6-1,TGTGCCAGCAGTGAAGGTAACGGCTATGGCTACACCTTC,CASSEGNGYGYTF
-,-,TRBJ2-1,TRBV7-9,TGTGCCAGCAGCTTGGAGGTAAAAGGGCAGTTCTTC,CASSLEVKGQFF
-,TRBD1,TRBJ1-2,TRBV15,TGTGCCACCAGCAGACCGAGGACAGGGGGCGGAAACTATGGCTACACCTTC,CATSRPRTGGGNYGYTF
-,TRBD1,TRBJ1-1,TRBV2,TGTGCCAGCAGTCCTTTCAACAGGGGAGGAAACACTGAAGCTTTCTTT,CASSPFNRGGNTEAFF
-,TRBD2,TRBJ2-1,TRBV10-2,TGCGCCAGCAGTGAGTCGGGACTAGCGGGAGGAGATGAGCAGTTCTTC,CASSESGLAGGDEQFF
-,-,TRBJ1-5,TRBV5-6,TGTGCCAGCAGCACGGCGCGTCAGGGAAGATATCAGCCCCAGCATTTT,CASSTARQGRYQPQHF
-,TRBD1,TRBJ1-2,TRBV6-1,TGTGCCAGCAGATATGACAGGGGCCTCTATGGCTACACCTTC,CASRYDRGLYGYTF
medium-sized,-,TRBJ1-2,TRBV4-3,TGCGCCAGCAGCCAAGAGAACTCAATGAGGGATGGCTACACCTTC,CASSQENSMRDGYTF
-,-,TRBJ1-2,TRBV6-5,TGTGCCAGCAGTTACAAGGCCAGTAGGAGCTATGGCTACACCTTC,CASSYKASRSYGYTF
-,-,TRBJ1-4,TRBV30,TGTGCCTGGAGAAAGTCCAGTGAAAAACTGTTTTTT,CAWRKSSEKLFF
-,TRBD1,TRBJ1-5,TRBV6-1,TGTGCCAGCAGTGTTGACAGGGGTGGTCAGCCCCAGCATTTT,CASSVDRGGQPQHF
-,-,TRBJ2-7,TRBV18,TGTGCCAGCTCACCGCGAGGGGACTCGCCGACCTACGAGCAGTACTTC,CASSPRGDSPTYEQYF
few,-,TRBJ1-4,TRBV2,TGTGCCAGCAGTGGTTTGGGAGGATGGGCCAGTGAAGGAAAACTGTTTTTT,CASSGLGGWASEGKLFF
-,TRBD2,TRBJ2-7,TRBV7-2,TGTGCCAGCACCATAACTAGCGGCCTCTCCTACGAGCAGTACTTC,CASTITSGLSYEQYF
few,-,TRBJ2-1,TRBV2,TGTGCCAGCAGTGTTGGAGGGGGGGGTGGGTATGAGCAGTTCTTC,CASSVGGGGGYEQFF
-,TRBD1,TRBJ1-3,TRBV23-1,TGCGCCAGCAGTCAGGGGGCGGGACAGGGGGCGGGAAACACCATATATTTT,CASSQGAGQGAGNTIYF
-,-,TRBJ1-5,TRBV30,TGTGCCTGGAGTCGGGGAAATCAGCCCCAGCATTTT,CAWSRGNQPQHF
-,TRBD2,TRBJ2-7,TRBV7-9,TGTGCCAGCAGCTTAGGGCGGGGGGGCGCCGACTACGAGCAGTACTTC,CASSLGRGGADYEQYF
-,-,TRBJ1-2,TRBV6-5,TGTGCCAGCAGTACTTTCGGGAGGGGCTACACCTTC,CASSTFGRGYTF
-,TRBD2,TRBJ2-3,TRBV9,TGTGCCAGCAGCGTAGCTAGCGGGGGGTCCGGGCGAACAGATACGCAGTATTTT,CASSVASGGSGRTDTQYF
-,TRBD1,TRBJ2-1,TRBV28,TGTGCCAGCAGTTTGTTACCGGGACAGGGGACATCTGAGCAGTTCTTC,CASSLLPGQGTSEQFF
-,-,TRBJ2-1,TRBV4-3,TGCGCCAGCAGCCAAGATGGCAGGGACAATGAGCAGTTCTTC,CASSQDGRDNEQFF
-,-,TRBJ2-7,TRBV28,TGTGCCAGCAGTTTCCTAGGGGATTCTCCCTACGAGCAGTACTTC,CASSFLGDSPYEQYF
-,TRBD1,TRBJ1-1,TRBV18,TGTGCCAGCTCACGGGACAGATCGAACACTGAAGCTTTCTTT,CASSRDRSNTEAFF
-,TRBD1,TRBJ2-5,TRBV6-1,TGTGCCACCCCCGACAGGGACGTATTTGGGAAGACCCAGTACTTC,CATPDRDVFGKTQYF
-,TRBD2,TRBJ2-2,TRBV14,TGTGCCAGCAGCTTGCCTCTAGCGGGAAACGGGGAGCTGTTTTTT,CASSLPLAGNGELFF
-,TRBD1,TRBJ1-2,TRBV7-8,TGTGCCAGCAGCTTAGACGGCAGGGGGGACTATGGCTACACCTTC,CASSLDGRGDYGYTF